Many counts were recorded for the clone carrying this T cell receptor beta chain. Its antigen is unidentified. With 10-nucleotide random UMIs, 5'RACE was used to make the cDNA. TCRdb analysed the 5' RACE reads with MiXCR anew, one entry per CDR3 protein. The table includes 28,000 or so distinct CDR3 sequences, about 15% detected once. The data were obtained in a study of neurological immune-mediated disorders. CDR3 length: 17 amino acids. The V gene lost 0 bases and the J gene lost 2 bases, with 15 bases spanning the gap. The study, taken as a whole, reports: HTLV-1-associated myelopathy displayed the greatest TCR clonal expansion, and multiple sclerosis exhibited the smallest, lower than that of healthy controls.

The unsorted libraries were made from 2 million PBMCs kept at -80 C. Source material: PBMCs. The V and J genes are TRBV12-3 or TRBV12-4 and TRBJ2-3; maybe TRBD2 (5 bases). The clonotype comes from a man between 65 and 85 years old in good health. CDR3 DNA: TGTGCCAGCAGTTTAGCGCTGGCTAGCCTACTCACAGATACGCAGTATTTT. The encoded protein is CASSLALASLLTDTQYF.